This is a list of T cell receptor beta chains from one sample in a study of blood T cell repertoires in COVID-19. Using immunoSEQ multiplex PCR, the repertoire was profiled, and TCRdb retains in-frame clones only, with some absent. The data hold 390,000 or so clones, with more than 75% observed a single time. The sample taken for sequencing was PBMCs or T cells enriched from blood (not recorded which). The receptors here all came from a woman aged 50 to 60 who had recovered from COVID-19. The CDR3 runs from the conserved cysteine through the conserved F or W. Fields, in order: V gene, clone size, D gene, J gene, CDR3 protein, CDR3 DNA. A D gene is named only where the DNA matches it firmly. For some rows the clone size is stated as once, few or many, or as a class when expanded; others skip it.

>TRBV5-1|.|TRBD1|TRBJ1-2
CASRRMTGGPNANYGYTF
TGCGCCAGCAGGCGTATGACAGGGGGCCCTAATGCTAACTATGGCTACACCTTC
>TRBV6-2/TRBV6-3|once|.|TRBJ2-7
CASTYGLSLASYEQYF
TGTGCCAGCACTTACGGACTCAGCTTGGCGAGCTACGAGCAGTACTTC
>TRBV10-3|.|TRBD1|TRBJ1-2
CAISDSISRDRANYGYTF
TGTGCCATCAGTGATTCGATTTCCCGGGACAGAGCTAACTATGGCTACACCTTC
>TRBV5-8|.|.|TRBJ1-5
CASSSRTGQGGQPQHF
TGTGCCAGCAGCTCACGGACTGGGCAAGGAGGGCAGCCCCAGCATTTT
>TRBV12-3/TRBV12-4|.|.|TRBJ2-1
CASNLEGGYEQFF
TGTGCCAGCAACCTGGAGGGAGGATATGAGCAGTTCTTC
>TRBV5-4|.|TRBD2|TRBJ2-1
CATASGADNEQFF
TGTGCCACCGCTAGCGGGGCCGACAATGAGCAGTTCTTC
>TRBV4-1|.|.|TRBJ1-2
CASSQDGVGSSGYTF
TGCGCCAGCAGCCAAGACGGGGTGGGGAGTAGTGGCTACACCTTC
>TRBV30|.|TRBD1|TRBJ1-5
CAWSKGAAQPQHF
TGTGCCTGGAGTAAGGGGGCGGCTCAGCCCCAGCATTTT
>TRBV28|.|.|TRBJ1-2
CASSLERGYTF
TGTGCCAGCAGTTTAGAGAGGGGCTACACCTTC
>TRBV4-3|.|.|TRBJ1-3
CASSQDRVGAPGNTIYF
TGCGCCAGCAGCCAAGATCGGGTGGGTGCTCCTGGAAACACCATATATTTT
>TRBV19|once|.|TRBJ1-2
CASSIDRALRDYGYTF
TGTGCCAGTAGTATAGACAGAGCCCTGAGGGACTATGGCTACACCTTC
>TRBV6-5|.|.|TRBJ1-2
CASSSAEGRGYTF
TGTGCCAGCAGTTCCGCTGAGGGAAGGGGCTACACCTTC
>TRBV7-9|once|TRBD2|TRBJ2-2
CASSLAPGGQTGELFF
TGTGCCAGCAGCTTGGCCCCGGGGGGGCAGACCGGGGAGCTGTTTTTT
>TRBV6-4|.|TRBD1|TRBJ1-5
CASSPGTGGLEPQHF
TGTGCCAGCAGTCCCGGGACAGGGGGCTTGGAGCCCCAGCATTTT
>TRBV14|.|.|TRBJ1-1
CASSQEFGRGAFF
TGTGCCAGCAGCCAAGAATTTGGCAGGGGAGCTTTCTTT
>TRBV5-1|.|TRBD1|TRBJ2-7
CASSLISRGYEQYF
TGCGCCAGCAGCTTGATTAGCAGGGGGTACGAGCAGTACTTC
>TRBV11-2|.|.|TRBJ1-2
CASSANLWYGYTF
TGTGCCAGCAGCGCTAACCTGTGGTATGGCTACACCTTC
>TRBV11-2|.|.|TRBJ2-5
CASSLGLGVGPEGETQYF
TGTGCCAGCAGCTTGGGGTTAGGGGTAGGCCCGGAAGGAGAGACCCAGTACTTC
>TRBV18|once|.|TRBJ1-4
CASSPLMTGPNEKLFF
TGTGCCAGCTCACCACTAATGACAGGCCCCAATGAAAAACTGTTTTTT
>TRBV10-3|.|.|TRBJ1-5
CAISESARSNQPQHF
TGTGCCATCAGTGAGTCCGCCAGGAGCAATCAGCCCCAGCATTTT
>TRBV27|.|TRBD1|TRBJ1-3
CASEQGAGNTIYF
TGTGCCAGCGAACAGGGGGCTGGAAACACCATATATTTT
>TRBV11-2|.|TRBD1|TRBJ1-1
CASSWTGLNTEAFF
TGTGCCAGCAGCTGGACAGGGCTGAACACTGAAGCTTTCTTT
>TRBV30|.|.|TRBJ1-2
CAWLTAYGYTF
TGTGCCTGGTTGACAGCCTATGGCTACACCTTC
>TRBV18|.|TRBD1|TRBJ1-1
CASSPVQGHTEAFF
TGTGCCAGCTCCCCTGTACAGGGGCACACTGAAGCTTTCTTT
>TRBV5-1|once|TRBD2|TRBJ2-6
CASSSGGSGANVLTF
TGCGCCAGCAGCTCGGGGGGCTCTGGGGCCAACGTCCTGACTTTC
>TRBV5-5|.|.|TRBJ2-7
CASSLWGPAYEQYF
TGTGCCAGCAGCTTGTGGGGGCCTGCCTACGAGCAGTACTTC
>TRBV27|.|TRBD1|TRBJ1-1
CASSLGTGPTEAFF
TGTGCCAGCAGTCTAGGGACAGGACCCACTGAAGCTTTCTTT
>TRBV27|.|TRBD2|TRBJ2-1
CASSFSRVRGMGTSSNEQFF
TGTGCCAGCAGTTTCTCTCGCGTGCGCGGTATGGGGACTAGCTCCAATGAGCAGTTCTTC
>TRBV19|few|TRBD1|TRBJ1-6
CASLCRGRTGWNSPLHF
TGTGCCAGTCTGTGCCGCGGTCGGACAGGGTGGAATTCACCCCTCCACTTT